These 27 T cell receptor beta chains were all obtained from the same sample, sequenced in a study of regulatory T cells in long-lasting Graves disease. Arm-PCR with iRepertoire HTBI primers amplified the CDR3 regions for these TCR beta libraries. TCRdb processed the multiplex PCR reads anew with MiXCR; each CDR3 protein has one entry. The sample lists about 420,000 distinct CDR3 sequences; roughly 17% were seen once. Time point meaning: newly diagnosed GD, antithyroid drugs for less than 3 months. The TCR library was prepared using RNA isolated from PBMCs. This same sample was also taken into another study, of T cells in Graves' hyperthyroidism and ophthalmopathy.

The sample in question was peripheral blood mononuclear cells (PBMCs), obtained at new diagnosis, from a patient treated with antithyroid drugs. The receptors here all came from a woman aged 18-29 years with Graves disease.

The chain is built from TRBV4-3 and TRBJ2-2; tentatively, D is TRBD1 (5 bases). There are 14 residues in the CDR3. Trimming stripped 1 base from V and 3 bases from J, with 6 bases between. Germline CDR1 is LGHNA and CDR2 is YSLEER. CDR3: CASSQGQHTGELFF. The CDR3 DNA is TGCGCCAGCAGCCAAGGACAGCACACCGGGGAGCTGTTTTTT.

This clonotype was recorded many times. The J gene is TRBJ2-1, the V gene TRBV28; 7 nucleotides align to TRBD1. V shed 1 base and J 8 bases; nucleotides not matched to a gene: 8. From germline, CDR1 is MDHEN and CDR2 SYDVKM. This CDR3 spans 15 amino acids. In nucleotides, the CDR3 is TGTGCCAGCAGTTTATCAGGGACAGCCTATGATGAGCAGTTCTTC. It codes for CASSLSGTAYDEQFF.

There are a few counts of this clonotype. V gene TRBV7-2 combines with J gene TRBJ2-1, with 11 bases aligning to TRBD2. Losses at the gene ends were 5 bases for V and 5 bases for J; bases not matched to a gene: 5. There are 15 residues in the CDR3. Germline-derived CDR1 and CDR2 are SGHTA and FQGNSA. Here the CDR3 reads CASSLSGGVNNEQFF. CDR3 nucleotide sequence: TGTGCCAGCAGCCTTAGCGGGGGGGTGAACAATGAGCAGTTCTTC.

This clonotype occurred many times. This chain links TRBV4-1 with TRBJ1-2; D may be TRBD1 (5 bases). CDR1 is MGHRA and CDR2 is YSYEKL in the germline V gene. The CDR3 totals 12 residues. V lost 1 base and J lost 9, with 9 bases in between. CDR3 protein: CASSQGQGSYTF. DNA of the CDR3: TGCGCCAGCAGCCAAGGGCAGGGTAGCTACACCTTC.

This clonotype came up many times. V gene TRBV2 combines with J gene TRBJ2-1; 10 bases match TRBD2. Germline loops: CDR1 SNHLY, CDR2 FYNNEI. The CDR3 length is 14 residues. With V trimmed by 5 bases and J by 4 bases, 2 bases remained unmatched. This chain's CDR3 is CASSILAGYNEQFF. For the CDR3, the DNA is TGTGCCAGCAGTATACTAGCGGGATACAATGAGCAGTTCTTC.

V is TRBV19 and J is TRBJ2-1; 7 nucleotides line up with TRBD2. This CDR3 has 16 amino acids. CDR1 and CDR2 (germline): LNHDA, SQIVND (reference sequence). The V gene end was trimmed by 3 bases and the J gene end by 0 bases; junction bases not matched to a gene: 5. CDR3 sequence: CASSIFAGASYNEQFF. Here the CDR3 DNA reads TGTGCCAGTAGTATTTTCGCGGGAGCCTCCTACAATGAGCAGTTCTTC.

The genes are TRBV5-5 and TRBJ1-3; 8 bases are a match to TRBD1. The CDR3 spans 15 residues. V was clipped by 5 bases and J by 0 bases; unmatched bases: 4. The germline V gene has CDR1 SGHKS and CDR2 YYEKEE (reference sequence). DNA of the CDR3: TGTGCCAGCAGATACGGACAGGGCTCTGGAAACACCATATATTTT. Amino acid sequence: CASRYGQGSGNTIYF.

This clonotype was counted at least ten times. The chain joins TRBV11-2 to TRBJ2-4; D is perhaps TRBD1 (5 bases). Between the trimmed V and J ends, which lost 0 bases and 6 bases, there was a span of 9 bases. This CDR3 is built from 14 residues. Germline-derived CDR1 and CDR2 are SGHAT and FQNNGV. The CDR3 loop reads CASSLEPGINIQYF. The CDR3 coding sequence is TGTGCCAGCAGCTTAGAGCCAGGGATAAACATTCAGTACTTC.

At least ten counts were recorded for this clonotype. The chain couples TRBV9 to TRBJ2-3, with no clear D. The CDR3 loop spans 15 amino acids. The germline V and J ends were trimmed by 1 base and 0 bases, with 9 bases remaining between them. The germline V gene has CDR1 SGDLS and CDR2 YYNGEE. The CDR3 nucleotides are TGTGCCAGCAGCGTAACTCCGGAGAGCACAGATACGCAGTATTTT. It encodes CASSVTPESTDTQYF.

In its sample, this clonotype was seen many times. V and J are TRBV6-1 and TRBJ2-7; D possibly corresponds to TRBD2 (5 bases). Germline V gene sequence: CDR1 MNHNS, CDR2 SASEGT. V lost 4 bases to trimming and J lost 6 bases, with 22 bases between them. This CDR3 region has 16 residues. CDR3: CASSAIGLPFGREQYF. CDR3 sequence (DNA): TGTGCCAGCAGTGCTATCGGACTTCCTTTTGGGCGCGAGCAGTACTTC.

At least ten counts were recorded for this clonotype. The V gene is TRBV28, the J gene TRBJ2-7; D is uncertain. Trimming shortened V by 2 bases and J by 1 base, and 12 bases separated the two germline ends. In germline, CDR1 is MDHEN, CDR2 SYDVKM. This CDR3 comprises 15 residues. The CDR3 region is CASSLGLQTSYEQYF. In DNA, the CDR3 is TGTGCCAGCAGTTTAGGTCTCCAAACTTCCTACGAGCAGTACTTC.

CDR3 region: CASSLAPSARQETQYF. Written as DNA, the CDR3 is TGTGCCAGCAGCTTGGCTCCTAGCGCACGACAAGAGACCCAGTACTTC. V is TRBV5-4 and J is TRBJ2-5, with TRBD2 as a possible D gene (6 bases). CDR1 and CDR2 from the germline V gene are SGHNT and YYREEE (reference sequence). Trimming pared 0 bases from V and 2 bases from J, leaving 14 bases between. The CDR3 is 16 residues long.

The V call is TRBV30, the J call TRBJ2-1; 9 bases match TRBD1. In germline, CDR1 is GTSNPN, CDR2 SVGIG (reference sequence). This CDR3 is 13 amino acids long. The J segment lost 6 bases and the V segment lost 8 bases, leaving 8 bases of the junction unmatched. The CDR3 sequence is CAIRDRASNEQFF. The CDR3 DNA is TGTGCCATTCGGGACAGGGCTAGCAATGAGCAGTTCTTC.

This chain joins TRBV4-1 and TRBJ1-1; D is unresolved. The germline gives CDR1 MGHRA, CDR2 YSYEKL. The CDR3 contains 14 residues. With 6 bases removed from V and 0 bases from J, the gap between germline ends came to 11 bases. CDR3 protein: CASRENNMNTEAFF. For the CDR3, the DNA is TGCGCCAGCAGGGAGAACAACATGAACACTGAAGCTTTCTTT.

This clonotype was found many times. J is TRBJ2-5 and V is TRBV18; D is possibly TRBD1 (5 bases). This CDR3 has 13 residues. Trimming cost V 1 base and J 5 bases, with 8 bases left between them. In germline, CDR1 is KGHSH, CDR2 LQKENI. Here the CDR3 DNA reads TGTGCCAGCTCACCACGGGGCCGGGAGACCCAGTACTTC. Residues: CASSPRGRETQYF.

Ten or more counts support this clonotype. One junction end does not reproduce the germline sequence, and a read error may be involved. The chain employs TRBV6-1 and TRBJ2-3, with no clear D. CDR1 is MNHNS, CDR2 SASEGT, per germline. The CDR3 is 13 residues long. The DNA for the CDR3 is TGTGCCAGCAGTCAAGCAAGACCAGATACGCAGTATTTT. Amino acid sequence: CASSQARPDTQYF.

This clonotype came up many times. The chain recombines TRBV28 with TRBJ1-2, with D perhaps TRBD1 (5 bases). V lost 5 bases and J 1 base, leaving 17 bases between the germline ends. CDR3 length equals 16 residues. Germline values: CDR1 MDHEN, CDR2 SYDVKM. The CDR3 nucleotides read TGTGCCAGCAGTCCAGGATGGGGACTGAGTAACTATGGCTACACCTTC. It is translated as CASSPGWGLSNYGYTF.

This clonotype was counted only a few times. This chain links TRBV6-1 with TRBJ1-2; a possible D gene is TRBD1 (5 bases). The V gene lost 6 bases and the J gene lost 3 bases, with 11 bases spanning the gap. The CDR3 totals 13 residues. CDR1 MNHNS and CDR2 SASEGT come from the germline V gene. This CDR3 is CASRTGEYYGYTF. CDR3 in DNA: TGTGCCAGCAGAACAGGAGAGTACTATGGCTACACCTTC.

This clonotype was counted only a few times. The CDR3 does not close with the conserved phenylalanine or tryptophan, likely indicating a read error. The chain links TRBV6-5 to TRBJ2-1; D is perhaps TRBD1 or TRBD2 (5 bases each). Trimming removed 3 bases from V and 5 bases from J, with 11 bases in between. CDR3 length equals 14 residues. Germline CDR1 reads MNHEY; CDR2 reads SVGAGI. DNA for the CDR3: TGTGCCAGCAGTTATGGGGGAGTCCACAATGAGCAGTTCCTC. As protein: CASSYGGVHNEQFL.

The sample holds many counts of this clonotype. The CDR3 loop is CSARAQGTGRGNEQFF. CDR3 nucleotides: TGCAGTGCTAGAGCGCAGGGGACAGGGAGGGGCAATGAGCAGTTCTTC. The V call is TRBV20-1, the J call TRBJ2-1; TRBD1 matches at 9 bases. J gave up 6 bases and V 1 base, and 10 bases lay outside the gene matches. There are 16 residues in the CDR3. Germline V gene lookup returns CDR1 DFQATT and CDR2 SNEGSKA (reference sequence).

This clonotype was seen ten or more times. The chain uses TRBV20-1 and TRBJ2-3; 9 positions agree with TRBD1. TRBJ1-1 matches the DNA end more closely, so the J call is doubtful. The CDR3 has 15 amino acids. Germline V CDR1 and CDR2: DFQATT, SNEGSKA (reference sequence). The CDR3 here is CSAPPQTGTGFWAFF. The CDR3 region has the DNA TGCAGTGCTCCCCCTCAGACCGGGACAGGGTTTTGGGCTTTCTTT.

This clonotype was counted many times. This chain joins TRBV13 and TRBJ2-7; D is tentatively TRBD1 or TRBD2 (6 bases each). V was shortened by 5 bases and J by 2 bases, with 22 bases between the two germline ends. CDR1 and CDR2 from the germline V gene are PRHDT and FYEKMQ (reference sequence). The CDR3 spans 17 residues. CDR3: CASSPRQVLALAYEQYF. The CDR3 coding sequence is TGTGCCAGCAGCCCCCGACAGGTTCTAGCGTTAGCCTACGAGCAGTACTTC.

This clonotype was found many times. The V and J genes are TRBV20-1 and TRBJ2-3; D call uncertain. Germline CDR1 is DFQATT and CDR2 is SNEGSKA (reference sequence). Trimming took 4 bases from V and 2 from J, leaving 1 base between them. CDR3 length: 10 amino acids. CDR3 amino acids: CSATTDTQYF. CDR3 DNA: TGCAGTGCTACCACAGATACGCAGTATTTT.

In its sample, this clonotype was seen many times. The J gene is TRBJ2-2, the V gene TRBV7-2; maybe TRBD2 (5 bases). V gave up 2 bases and J gave up 0 bases, with 7 bases separating them. CDR1 is SGHTA, CDR2 FQGNSA, per germline. The CDR3 is made up of 15 amino acids. The CDR3 bases are TGTGCCAGCAGCTTACGACTATCGAACACCGGGGAGCTGTTTTTT. Amino acid sequence: CASSLRLSNTGELFF.

In this sample, this clonotype turned up many times. The CDR3 DNA is TGTGCCAGCACCCAGACAGGGGACAGTTACGAGCAGTACTTC. Residues: CASTQTGDSYEQYF. The V and J genes are TRBV28 and TRBJ2-7, with TRBD1 matching over 8 bases. Unmatched junction bases numbered 9, after V lost 7 bases and J lost 4 bases. The germline V gene has CDR1 MDHEN and CDR2 SYDVKM. CDR3 length: 14 amino acids.

The chain has TRBV24-1 and TRBJ2-5, with TRBD2 identical over 12 bases. Germline CDR1 is KGHDR and CDR2 is SFDVKD. The CDR3 is made up of 17 amino acids. V gave up 2 bases and J gave up 3 bases; unmatched junction bases: 6. The CDR3 here is CATSDSLTSGSKETQYF. CDR3 coding DNA: TGTGCCACCAGTGATTCCTTGACTAGCGGGAGCAAAGAGACCCAGTACTTC.

This clonotype was counted many times. The chain uses TRBV7-2 and TRBJ2-1; D is undetermined. CDR3 length equals 12 residues. The V end was cut by 3 bases, the J end by 9 bases, with 9 bases between. Germline loops: CDR1 SGHTA, CDR2 FQGNSA. CDR3 sequence (DNA): TGTGCCAGCAGCTTGGGCGGTACTGAGCAGTTCTTC. Translated, it gives CASSLGGTEQFF. The full variable domain, its missing parts supplied by reference TRBV7-2 and TRBJ2-1, is GAGVSQSPSNKVTEKGKDVELRCDPISGHTALYWYRQSLGQGLEFLIYFQGNSAPDKSGLPSDRFSAERTGGSVSTLTIQRTQQEDSAVYLCASSLGGTEQFFGPGTRLTVL.